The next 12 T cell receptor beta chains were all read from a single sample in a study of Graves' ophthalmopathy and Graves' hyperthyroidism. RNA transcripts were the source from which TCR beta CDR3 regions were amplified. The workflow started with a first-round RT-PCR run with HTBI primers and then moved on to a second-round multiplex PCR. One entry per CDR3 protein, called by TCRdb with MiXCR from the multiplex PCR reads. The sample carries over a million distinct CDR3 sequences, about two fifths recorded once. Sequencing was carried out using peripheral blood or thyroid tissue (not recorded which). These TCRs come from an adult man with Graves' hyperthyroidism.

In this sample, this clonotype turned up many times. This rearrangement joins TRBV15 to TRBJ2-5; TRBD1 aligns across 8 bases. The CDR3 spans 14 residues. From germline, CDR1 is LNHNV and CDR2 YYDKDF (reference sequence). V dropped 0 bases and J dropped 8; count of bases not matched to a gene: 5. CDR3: CATSREQGGRTQYF. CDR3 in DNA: TGTGCCACCAGCAGAGAACAGGGGGGTCGCACCCAGTACTTC.

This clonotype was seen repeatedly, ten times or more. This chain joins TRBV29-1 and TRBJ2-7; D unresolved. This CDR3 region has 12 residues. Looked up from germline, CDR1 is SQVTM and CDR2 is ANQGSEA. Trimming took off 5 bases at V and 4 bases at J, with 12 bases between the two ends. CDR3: CSVSDTPYEQYF. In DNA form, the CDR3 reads TGCAGCGTTTCAGACACGCCATACGAGCAGTACTTC.

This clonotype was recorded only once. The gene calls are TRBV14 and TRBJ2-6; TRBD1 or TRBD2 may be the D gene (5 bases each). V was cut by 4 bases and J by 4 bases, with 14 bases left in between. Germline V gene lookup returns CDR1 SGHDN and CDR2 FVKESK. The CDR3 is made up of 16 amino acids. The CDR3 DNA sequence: TGTGCCAGCAGCCGGAGAGGGGCTCGGGGGGCCAACGTCCTGACTTTC. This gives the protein CASSRRGARGANVLTF. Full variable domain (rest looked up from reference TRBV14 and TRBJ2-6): EAGVTQFPSHSVIEKGQTVTLRCDPISGHDNLYWYRRVMGKEIKFLLHFVKESKQDESGMPNNRFLAERTGGTYSTLKVQPAELEDSGVYFCASSRRGARGANVLTFGAGSRLTVL.

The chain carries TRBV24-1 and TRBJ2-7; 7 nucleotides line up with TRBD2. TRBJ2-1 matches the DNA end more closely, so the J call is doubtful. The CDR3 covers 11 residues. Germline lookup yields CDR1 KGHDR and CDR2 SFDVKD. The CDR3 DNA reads TGTGCCACCAGTGCCGGGAGGAGGCAGTTCTTC. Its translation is CATSAGRRQFF.

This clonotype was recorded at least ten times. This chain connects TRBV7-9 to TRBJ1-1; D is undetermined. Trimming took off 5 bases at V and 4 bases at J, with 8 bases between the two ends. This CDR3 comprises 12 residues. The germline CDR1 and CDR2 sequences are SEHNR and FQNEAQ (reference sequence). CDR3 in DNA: TGTGCCAGCAGCGTCGGTTTCACTGAAGCTTTCTTT. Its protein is CASSVGFTEAFF. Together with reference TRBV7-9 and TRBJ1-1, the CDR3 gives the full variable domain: DTGVSQNPRHKITKRGQNVTFRCDPISEHNRLYWYRQTLGQGPEFLTYFQNEAQLEKSRLLSDRFSAERPKGSFSTLEIQRTEQGDSAMYLCASSVGFTEAFFGQGTRLTVV.

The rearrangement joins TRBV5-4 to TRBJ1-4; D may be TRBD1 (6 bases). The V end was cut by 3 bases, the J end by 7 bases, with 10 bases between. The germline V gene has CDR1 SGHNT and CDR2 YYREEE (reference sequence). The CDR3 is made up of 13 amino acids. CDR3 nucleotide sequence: TGTGCCAGCAGCTCGCCAGGGGTTGAAAAACTGTTTTTT. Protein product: CASSSPGVEKLFF.

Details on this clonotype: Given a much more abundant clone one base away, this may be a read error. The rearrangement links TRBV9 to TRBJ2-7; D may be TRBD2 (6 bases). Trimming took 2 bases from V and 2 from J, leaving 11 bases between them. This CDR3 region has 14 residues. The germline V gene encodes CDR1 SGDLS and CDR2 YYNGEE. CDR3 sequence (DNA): TGTGCCAGCAGCGTGGGGGACTGGACCTACGAGCAGTACTTC. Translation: CASSVGDWTYEQYF.

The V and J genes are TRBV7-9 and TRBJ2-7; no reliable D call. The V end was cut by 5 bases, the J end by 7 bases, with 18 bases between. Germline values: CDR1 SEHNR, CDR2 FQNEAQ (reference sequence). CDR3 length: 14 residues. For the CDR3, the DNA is TGTGCCAGCAGCCGGCAAGGGATTTCTGGGGAGCAGTACTTC. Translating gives CASSRQGISGEQYF.

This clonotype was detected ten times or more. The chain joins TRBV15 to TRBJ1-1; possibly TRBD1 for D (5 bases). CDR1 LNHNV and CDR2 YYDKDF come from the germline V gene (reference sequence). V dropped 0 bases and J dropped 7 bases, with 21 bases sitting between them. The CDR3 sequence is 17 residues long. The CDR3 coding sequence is TGTGCCACCAGCAGAGATCGCCTCCAATTCTGGGGCATTGAAGCTTTCTTT. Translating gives CATSRDRLQFWGIEAFF.

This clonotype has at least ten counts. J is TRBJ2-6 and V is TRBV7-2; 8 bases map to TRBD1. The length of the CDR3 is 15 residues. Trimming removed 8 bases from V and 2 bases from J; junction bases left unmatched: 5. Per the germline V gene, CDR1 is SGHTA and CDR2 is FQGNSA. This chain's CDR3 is CASRDRITGANVLTF. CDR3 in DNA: TGTGCCAGCCGGGACAGGATTACTGGGGCCAACGTCCTGACTTTC.

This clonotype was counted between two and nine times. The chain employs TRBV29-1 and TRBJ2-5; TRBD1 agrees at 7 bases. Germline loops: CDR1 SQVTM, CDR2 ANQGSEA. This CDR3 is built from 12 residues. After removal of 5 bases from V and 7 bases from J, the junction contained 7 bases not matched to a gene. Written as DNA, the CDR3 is TGCAGCGTTACAGGGGATCTAGCGACCCAGTACTTC. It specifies CSVTGDLATQYF.

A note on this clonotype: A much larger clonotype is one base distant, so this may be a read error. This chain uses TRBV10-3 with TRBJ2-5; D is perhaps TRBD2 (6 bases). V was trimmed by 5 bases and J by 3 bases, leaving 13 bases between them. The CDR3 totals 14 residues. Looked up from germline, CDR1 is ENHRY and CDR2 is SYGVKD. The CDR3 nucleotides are TGTGCCATCAGTTACGGTGGGACTGAAGAGACCCAGTACTTC. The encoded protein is CAISYGGTEETQYF.